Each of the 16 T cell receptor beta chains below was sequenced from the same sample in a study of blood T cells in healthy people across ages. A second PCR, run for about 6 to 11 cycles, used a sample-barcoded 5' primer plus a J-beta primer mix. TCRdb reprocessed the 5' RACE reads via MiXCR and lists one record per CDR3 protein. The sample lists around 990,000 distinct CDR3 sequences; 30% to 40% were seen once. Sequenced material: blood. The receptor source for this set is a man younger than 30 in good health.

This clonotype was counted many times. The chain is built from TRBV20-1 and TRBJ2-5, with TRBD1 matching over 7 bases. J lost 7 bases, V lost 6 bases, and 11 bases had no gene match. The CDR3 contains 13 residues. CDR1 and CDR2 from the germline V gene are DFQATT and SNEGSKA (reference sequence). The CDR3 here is CSAVSQGQRTQYF. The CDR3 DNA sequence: TGCAGTGCCGTTTCACAGGGGCAACGGACCCAGTACTTC.

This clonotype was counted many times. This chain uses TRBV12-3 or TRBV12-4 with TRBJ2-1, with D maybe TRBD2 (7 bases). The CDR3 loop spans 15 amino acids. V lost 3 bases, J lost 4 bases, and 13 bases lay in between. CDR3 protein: CASSLGGARYNEQFF. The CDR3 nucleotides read TGTGCCAGCAGTTTGGGGGGGGCCCGGTACAATGAGCAGTTCTTC.

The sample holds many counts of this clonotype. The CDR3 region has the DNA TGTGCCAGCAGCTCGCGGGGGAGCTCCTACAATGAGCAGTTCTTC. Translated, it gives CASSSRGSSYNEQFF. The J gene is TRBJ2-1, the V gene TRBV9; 7 bases align to TRBD2. In germline, CDR1 is SGDLS, CDR2 YYNGEE. The CDR3 extends over 15 amino acids. After removal of 4 bases from V and 0 bases from J, the junction contained 4 bases not matched to a gene.

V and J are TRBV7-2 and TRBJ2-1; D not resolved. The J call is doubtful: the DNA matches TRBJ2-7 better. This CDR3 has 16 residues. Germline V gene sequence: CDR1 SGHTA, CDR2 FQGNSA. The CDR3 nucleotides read TGTGCCAGCAGGTCTCTGGACCGCAGCTCCTACAATGAGCAGTACTTC. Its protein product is CASRSLDRSSYNEQYF.

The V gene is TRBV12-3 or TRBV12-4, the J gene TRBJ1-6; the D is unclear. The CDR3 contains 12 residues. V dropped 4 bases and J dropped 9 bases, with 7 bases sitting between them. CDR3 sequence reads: CASSSEGSPLHF. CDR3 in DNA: TGTGCCAGCAGTTCGGAGGGTTCACCCCTCCACTTT.

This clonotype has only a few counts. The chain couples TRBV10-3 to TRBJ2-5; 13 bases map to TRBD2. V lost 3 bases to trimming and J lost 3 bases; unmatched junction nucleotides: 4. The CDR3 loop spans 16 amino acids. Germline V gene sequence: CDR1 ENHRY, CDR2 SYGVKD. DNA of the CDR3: TGTGCCATCAGTGAATGGACTAGCGGGGGAAAAGAGACCCAGTACTTC. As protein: CAISEWTSGGKETQYF.

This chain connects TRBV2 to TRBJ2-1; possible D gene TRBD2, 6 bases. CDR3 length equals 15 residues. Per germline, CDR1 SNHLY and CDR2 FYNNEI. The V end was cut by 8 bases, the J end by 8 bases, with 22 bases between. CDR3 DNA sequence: TGTGCCAGCGTGAAGACTAGTGGGGTTACGGATGAGCAGTTCTTC. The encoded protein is CASVKTSGVTDEQFF.

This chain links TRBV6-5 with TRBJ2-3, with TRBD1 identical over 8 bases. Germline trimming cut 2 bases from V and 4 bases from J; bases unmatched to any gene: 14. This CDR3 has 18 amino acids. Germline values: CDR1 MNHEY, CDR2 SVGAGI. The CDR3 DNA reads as TGTGCCAGCAGTTACGGGCAGGGGCGGACAGGGACGGCAGATACGCAGTATTTT. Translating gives CASSYGQGRTGTADTQYF.

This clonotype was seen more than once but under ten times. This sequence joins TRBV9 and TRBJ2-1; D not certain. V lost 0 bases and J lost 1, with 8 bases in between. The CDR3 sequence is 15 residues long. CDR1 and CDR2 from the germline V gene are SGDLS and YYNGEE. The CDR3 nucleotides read TGTGCCAGCAGCGTAGGGGCGCGTTCCTACAATGAGCAGTTCTTC. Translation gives CASSVGARSYNEQFF. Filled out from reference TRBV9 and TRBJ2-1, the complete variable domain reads DSGVTQTPKHLITATGQRVTLRCSPRSGDLSVYWYQQSLDQGLQFLIQYYNGEERAKGNILERFSAQQFPDLHSELNLSSLELGDSALYFCASSVGARSYNEQFFGPGTRLTVL.

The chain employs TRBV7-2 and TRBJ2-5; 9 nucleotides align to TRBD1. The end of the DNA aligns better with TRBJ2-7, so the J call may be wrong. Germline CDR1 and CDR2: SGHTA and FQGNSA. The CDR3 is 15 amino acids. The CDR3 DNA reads TGTGCCAGCAGCTTAAAGGGACAGGGCGCCTACGAGCAGTACTTC. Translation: CASSLKGQGAYEQYF.

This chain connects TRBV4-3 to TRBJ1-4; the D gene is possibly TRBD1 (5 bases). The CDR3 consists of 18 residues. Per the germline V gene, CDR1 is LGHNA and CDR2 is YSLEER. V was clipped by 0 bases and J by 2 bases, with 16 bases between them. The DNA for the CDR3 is TGCGCCAGCAGCCAAGAATTTGTTCCAGGGAGGACTAATGAAAAACTGTTTTTT. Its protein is CASSQEFVPGRTNEKLFF.

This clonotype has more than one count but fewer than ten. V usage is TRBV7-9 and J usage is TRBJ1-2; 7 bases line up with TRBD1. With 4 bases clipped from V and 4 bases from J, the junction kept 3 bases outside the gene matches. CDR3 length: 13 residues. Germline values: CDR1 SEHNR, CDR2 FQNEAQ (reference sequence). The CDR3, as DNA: TGTGCCAGCAGCTATGAGGGGGCCTATGGCTACACCTTC. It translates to CASSYEGAYGYTF.

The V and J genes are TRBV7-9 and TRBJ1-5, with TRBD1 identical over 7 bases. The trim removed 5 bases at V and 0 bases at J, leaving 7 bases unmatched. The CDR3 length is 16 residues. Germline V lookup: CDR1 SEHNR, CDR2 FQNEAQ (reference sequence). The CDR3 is CASSRGQPDSNQPQHF. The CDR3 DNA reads TGTGCCAGCAGCCGGGGACAGCCGGATAGCAATCAGCCCCAGCATTTT. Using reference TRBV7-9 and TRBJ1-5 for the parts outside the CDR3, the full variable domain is DTGVSQNPRHKITKRGQNVTFRCDPISEHNRLYWYRQTLGQGPEFLTYFQNEAQLEKSRLLSDRFSAERPKGSFSTLEIQRTEQGDSAMYLCASSRGQPDSNQPQHFGDGTRLSIL.

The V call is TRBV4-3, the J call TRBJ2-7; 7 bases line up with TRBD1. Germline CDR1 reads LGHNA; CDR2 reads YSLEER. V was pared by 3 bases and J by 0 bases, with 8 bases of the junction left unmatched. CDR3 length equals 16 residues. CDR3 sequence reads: CASSQFRDSYSYEQYF. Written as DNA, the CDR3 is TGCGCCAGCAGCCAGTTTCGGGACAGCTACTCCTACGAGCAGTACTTC.

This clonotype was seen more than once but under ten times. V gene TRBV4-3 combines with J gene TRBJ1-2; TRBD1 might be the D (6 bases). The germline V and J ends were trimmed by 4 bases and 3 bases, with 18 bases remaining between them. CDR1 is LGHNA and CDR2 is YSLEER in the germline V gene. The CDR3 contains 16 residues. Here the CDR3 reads CASSPGKNRDYYGYTF. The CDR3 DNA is TGCGCCAGCAGCCCCGGAAAAAACAGGGACTACTATGGCTACACCTTC.

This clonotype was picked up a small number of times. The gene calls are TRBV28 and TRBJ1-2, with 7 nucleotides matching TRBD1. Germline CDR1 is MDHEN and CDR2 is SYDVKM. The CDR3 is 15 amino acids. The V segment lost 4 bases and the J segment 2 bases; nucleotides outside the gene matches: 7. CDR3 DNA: TGTGCCAGCAGTTCCGCCGGGACAGCAAACTATGGCTACACCTTC. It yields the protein CASSSAGTANYGYTF.